This TCR beta chain comes out of a study of cytomegalovirus exposure and HLA in healthy donors. A multiplex PCR was run with 60 Vbeta primers and 13 Jbeta primers. Method: immunoSEQ multiplex PCR; TCRdb's copy keeps in-frame clones and lacks some. The profile covers under 250,000 clones, with over 65% appearing a single time and approximately 0.63% taken by the ten largest. V was pared by 8 bases and J by 6 bases, with 10 bases of the junction left unmatched. The CDR3 sequence is 15 residues long. Germline lookup yields CDR1 MDHEN and CDR2 SYDVKM. The table lists this clone with a count of one. Donors counted as nominally healthy when sampled, yet unrecorded immune exposures were likely.

The specimen was PBMCs. The V call is TRBV28, the J call TRBJ1-6; TRBD1 matches at 7 bases. The source is a man younger than 35 in good health and CMV-seronegative. The CDR3 DNA reads as TGTGCCAGCCTATCCCGACAGGGATTTAATTCACCCCTCCACTTT. Protein product: CASLSRQGFNSPLHF. Full variable domain (remainder filled in from reference TRBV28 and TRBJ1-6): DVKVTQSSRYLVKRTGEKVFLECVQDMDHENMFWYRQDPGLGLRLIYFSYDVKMKEKGDIPEGYSVSREKKERFSLILESASTNQTSMYLCASLSRQGFNSPLHFGNGTRLTVT.